This T cell receptor beta chain was recorded in a study of blood T cell repertoires in COVID-19. Overall study context: The origin of the acute and convalescent COVID-19 samples was the United States, Italy and Spain. From T cells, B-cell-depleted T cells, or PBMCs came the material, which was cDNA or gDNA.

Trimming cost V 1 base and J 4 bases; bases outside gene matches: 8. There are 16 residues in the CDR3. From germline, CDR1 is LNHDA and CDR2 SQIVND (reference sequence). Seattle participants joined during active infection and were tracked over time. Authors' data handling: Estimation of nucleated cell counts was performed using reference gene primer amplification. Clones were sequenced by immunoSEQ multiplex PCR, and TCRdb holds only the in-frame ones, with some missing. The D gene and trimming were derived from the DNA, and the V and J assignments and clone size from that table. The repertoire holds approximately 300,000 clones, with 80% to 90% as singletons.

The receptor was derived from a woman in her forties or fifties with COVID-19, enrolled during active disease. The chain couples TRBV19 to TRBJ1-1; TRBD1 aligns across 8 bases. Specimen: peripheral blood. The CDR3 region has the DNA TGTGCCAGTAGTATAGGTTCAGGGGGCGCCCGCACTGAAGCTTTCTTT. It is translated as CASSIGSGGARTEAFF.